This TCR beta chain was recovered during a study of TIL therapy for anti-PD-1-resistant metastatic lung cancer. Study-level background: Progressing patients received lymphodepletion, expanded TIL infusion and IL-2. Median tumor mutation burden was under 1.6 mutations per megabase.

Time point specified: pre-treatment sample, taken before nivolumab and TIL therapy. Stage 4 NSCLC adults joined between late 2017 and 2020. Sequencing used immunoSEQ v3. Data came from immunoSEQ multiplex PCR; TCRdb stores just in-frame clones and leaves some out. The sample lists tens of thousands of clones; around 79% were seen once. The CDR3 covers 15 residues. Germline V gene sequence: CDR1 LNHDA, CDR2 SQIVND (reference sequence). The ends were cut back, 5 bases at V and 4 bases at J, with 17 bases in the middle. In the case of this clone: Its antigen remains unidentified.

Study results and limitations: The cohort had more treatment-naive, never-smoker and oncogene-addicted patients than typical.

This sequence was found in a man aged 65 to 79 with non-small cell lung cancer. The rearrangement links TRBV19 to TRBJ1-2; D possibly corresponds to TRBD1 (6 bases). The starting material was blood, obtained at baseline. CDR3 DNA: TGTGCCAGTAGTCTTCAGACAGGACGGGGCTATGGCTACACCTTC. It specifies CASSLQTGRGYGYTF.